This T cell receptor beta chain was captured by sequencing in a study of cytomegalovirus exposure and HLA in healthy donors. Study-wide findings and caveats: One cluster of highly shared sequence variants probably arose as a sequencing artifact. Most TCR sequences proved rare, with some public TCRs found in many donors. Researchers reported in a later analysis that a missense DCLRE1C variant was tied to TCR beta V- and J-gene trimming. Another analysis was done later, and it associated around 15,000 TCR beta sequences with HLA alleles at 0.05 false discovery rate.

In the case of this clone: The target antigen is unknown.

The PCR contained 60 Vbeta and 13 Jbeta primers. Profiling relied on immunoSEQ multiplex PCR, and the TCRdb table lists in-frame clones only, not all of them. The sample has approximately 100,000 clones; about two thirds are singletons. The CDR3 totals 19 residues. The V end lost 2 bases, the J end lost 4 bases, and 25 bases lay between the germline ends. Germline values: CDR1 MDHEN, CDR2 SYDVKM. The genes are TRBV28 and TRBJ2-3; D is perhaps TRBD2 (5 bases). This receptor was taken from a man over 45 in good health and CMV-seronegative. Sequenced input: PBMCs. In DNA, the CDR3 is TGTGCCAGCAGTTTAGCAAGCGAGGAGGTCTTCCCTAGACCAGATACGCAGTATTTT. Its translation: CASSLASEEVFPRPDTQYF.